The 20 T cell receptor beta chains below come from one sample, sequenced in a study of blood T cell repertoires in COVID-19. Profiled with immunoSEQ multiplex PCR; TCRdb holds only in-frame clones, not every one. The sample has 140,000 to 150,000 clones; roughly 88% are singletons. Sequencing input: peripheral blood. The receptor set was obtained from a man aged 55 to 70 with active or convalescent COVID-19.

This clone was detected a few times. This rearrangement joins TRBV6-5 to TRBJ2-1, with TRBD2 matching 14 bases. Germline lookup yields CDR1 MNHEY and CDR2 SVGAGI. J lost 5 bases, V lost 10 bases, and 7 bases had no gene match. CDR3 size: 15 residues. The CDR3 spells CATRTSGRSHNEQFF. CDR3 nucleotides: TGTGCCACCCGGACTAGCGGGAGGTCTCACAATGAGCAGTTCTTC.

V gene TRBV4-3 combines with J gene TRBJ2-7; tentatively, D is TRBD1 (6 bases). The CDR3 loop spans 20 amino acids. Germline V gene sequence: CDR1 LGHNA, CDR2 YSLEER. V shed 1 base and J shed 0 bases, with 25 bases lying between them. The CDR3 here is CASSQVPTGFLGGTSYEQYV. CDR3 DNA sequence: TGCGCCAGCAGCCAAGTTCCGACAGGTTTCCTTGGGGGCACCTCCTACGAGCAGTACGTC.

This clone was counted a single time. CDR3 region: CAIERLGELFF. The DNA for the CDR3 is TGTGCCATCGAGCGACTGGGGGAGCTGTTTTTT. The rearrangement joins TRBV10-3 to TRBJ2-2; D remains unclear. Germline CDR1 is ENHRY and CDR2 is SYGVKD. The CDR3 loop spans 11 amino acids. V dropped 8 bases and J dropped 8 bases, with 9 bases sitting between them.

This clone has only a few counts. The J gene is TRBJ1-1, the V gene TRBV6-1, with unresolved D. The CDR3 spans 13 residues. V was trimmed by 2 bases and J by 0 bases, leaving 4 bases between them. The V gene's germline CDR1 is MNHNS and CDR2 SASEGT. CDR3 coding DNA: TGTGCCAGCAGTGAACAGGTGAACACTGAAGCTTTCTTT. The encoded protein is CASSEQVNTEAFF.

The chain links TRBV7-2 to TRBJ1-1; a possible D gene is TRBD1 (5 bases). Germline V lookup: CDR1 SGHTA, CDR2 FQGNSA. The CDR3 is 13 amino acids. V lost 7 bases, J lost 4 bases, and 13 bases lay in between. CDR3 nucleotides: TGTGCCAGCAAAGTCGGGGGGTTCACTGAAGCTTTCTTT. Protein product: CASKVGGFTEAFF.

Only a few counts were recorded for this clone. The rearrangement uses TRBV7-2 and TRBJ1-1; D uncertain. The CDR3 is 14 amino acids. In germline, CDR1 is SGHTA, CDR2 FQGNSA. V was shortened by 0 bases and J by 0 bases, with 5 bases between the two germline ends. The CDR3 sequence is CASSLARMNTEAFF. CDR3 DNA sequence: TGTGCCAGCAGCTTAGCGCGAATGAACACTGAAGCTTTCTTT.

The gene calls are TRBV28 and TRBJ2-3, with 9 bases that match TRBD2. V lost 7 bases to trimming and J lost 7 bases; unmatched junction nucleotides: 15. This CDR3 comprises 16 residues. From germline, CDR1 is MDHEN and CDR2 SYDVKM. DNA of the CDR3: TGTGCCAGCACCACCGCCTCCAGCGGGAGGACAAATACGCAGTATTTT. This gives the protein CASTTASSGRTNTQYF.

J is TRBJ1-2 and V is TRBV2; TRBD1 agrees at 11 bases. With V trimmed by 9 bases and J by 8 bases, 5 bases remained unmatched. This CDR3 spans 12 amino acids. The germline V gene encodes CDR1 SNHLY and CDR2 FYNNEI. CDR3 sequence reads: CASRTGGEGYTF. The DNA of the CDR3 is TGTGCCAGTAGGACAGGGGGCGAAGGCTACACCTTC.

This clone was detected only once. The CDR3 region has the DNA TGTGCCAGCAGCCAAGAGGGCACAGGGGTGAACACTGAAGCTTTCTTT. It codes for CASSQEGTGVNTEAFF. The chain is built from TRBV14 and TRBJ1-1; TRBD1 matches 7 bases. The germline CDR1 and CDR2 sequences are SGHDN and FVKESK. Losses at the gene ends were 0 bases for V and 0 bases for J; bases not matched to a gene: 4. The CDR3 contains 16 residues.

The chain links TRBV27 to TRBJ2-7; D possibly corresponds to TRBD2 (5 bases). Germline values: CDR1 MNHEY, CDR2 SMNVEV (reference sequence). This CDR3 spans 14 amino acids. V was clipped by 5 bases and J by 5 bases, with 16 bases between them. The CDR3 region is CASSPSHAGNEQYF. The CDR3 DNA is TGTGCCAGCAGTCCCAGTCACGCGGGCAACGAGCAGTACTTC.

This rearrangement joins TRBV12-3 or TRBV12-4 to TRBJ1-5; D might be TRBD1 (6 bases). The CDR3 runs to 13 residues. V lost 6 bases, J lost 7 bases, and 13 bases lay in between. CDR3 nucleotide sequence: TGTGCCAGCAGCTTGACAGGCTGGCAGCCCCAGCATTTT. Translating it yields CASSLTGWQPQHF.

This chain links TRBV28 with TRBJ1-5; D gene ambiguous. Germline V lookup: CDR1 MDHEN, CDR2 SYDVKM. The CDR3 totals 11 residues. V lost 4 bases and J 5 bases, leaving 3 bases between the germline ends. The DNA for the CDR3 is TGTGCCAGCAGTTCCTATCAGCCCCAGCATTTT. This translates into CASSSYQPQHF.

The chain couples TRBV18 to TRBJ2-7; D possibly corresponds to TRBD1 (6 bases). The CDR3 is 16 residues long. V was pared by 3 bases and J by 3 bases, with 18 bases between. Germline V gene lookup returns CDR1 KGHSH and CDR2 LQKENI. CDR3 DNA sequence: TGTGCCAGCTCACCCCGGCAAGACAGGTCGAACTACGAGCAGTACTTC. Protein sequence: CASSPRQDRSNYEQYF. Variable domain in full (rest from reference TRBV18 and TRBJ2-7): NAGVMQNPRHLVRRRGQEARLRCSPMKGHSHVYWYRQLPEEGLKFMVYLQKENIIDESGMPKERFSAEFPKEGPSILRIQQVVRGDSAAYFCASSPRQDRSNYEQYFGPGTRLTVT.

The chain combines TRBV19 with TRBJ2-1; possibly TRBD2 for D (6 bases). The CDR3 length is 16 residues. CDR1 LNHDA and CDR2 SQIVND come from the germline V gene (reference sequence). Trimming cost V 5 bases and J 0 bases, with 14 bases left between them. CDR3 in DNA: TGTGCCAGTAGTCCCGTCGGGGGAAGCTCCTACAATGAGCAGTTCTTC. Its translation is CASSPVGGSSYNEQFF.

The V gene is TRBV3-1 (or the pseudogene TRBV3-2), the J gene TRBJ1-1; no firm D call. The V end was cut by 0 bases, the J end by 3 bases, with 11 bases between. Germline V gene data show CDR1 as LGHDT and CDR2 as YNNKEL (reference sequence). This CDR3 is built from 15 residues. The CDR3 loop is CASSQEGGSHTEAFF. CDR3 nucleotides: TGTGCCAGCAGCCAAGAGGGCGGGAGTCACACTGAAGCTTTCTTT.

J is TRBJ2-1 and V is TRBV10-3; TRBD2 matches 9 bases. The CDR3 has 15 residues. J was trimmed by 1 base and V by 8 bases; bases with no gene match: 6. The germline CDR1 and CDR2 sequences are ENHRY and SYGVKD. Written as DNA, the CDR3 is TGTGCCATCGCCTTGGGACTAGCATCCTACAATGAGCAGTTCTTC. Its translation is CAIALGLASYNEQFF.

This clone was counted once. The DNA for the CDR3 is TGTGCCAGCAGTAGACAACACTATGGCTACACCTTC. It is translated as CASSRQHYGYTF. J is TRBJ1-2 and V is TRBV12-3 or TRBV12-4; D is ambiguous. The CDR3 is 12 amino acids. Trimming shortened V by 5 bases and J by 3 bases, and 7 bases separated the two germline ends.

This clone was counted once. This sequence joins TRBV2 and TRBJ2-7, with D possibly being TRBD2 (5 bases). The CDR3 loop spans 11 amino acids. V lost 7 bases, J lost 7 bases, and 11 bases lay in between. Germline CDR1 is SNHLY and CDR2 is FYNNEI. In DNA, the CDR3 is TGTGCCAGCATGGACGAGGGAGAGCAGTACTTC. This sequence encodes CASMDEGEQYF.

This chain connects TRBV4-1 to TRBJ1-6; D is unresolved. The CDR3 is 17 amino acids. Looked up from germline, CDR1 is MGHRA and CDR2 is YSYEKL. V was shortened by 4 bases and J by 9 bases, with 22 bases between the two germline ends. The CDR3 region is CASSPGAAVAGSSPLHF. CDR3 coding DNA: TGCGCCAGCAGCCCAGGAGCGGCAGTGGCTGGGAGTTCACCCCTCCACTTT.

The chain has TRBV24-1 and TRBJ1-2, with 8 bases matching TRBD1. This CDR3 is built from 13 residues. The germline V gene has CDR1 KGHDR and CDR2 SFDVKD. V shed 7 bases, J shed 6 bases, and the junction held 6 bases outside the gene matches. The CDR3 sequence is CATRGQDGHGYTF. CDR3 sequence (DNA): TGTGCCACCAGGGGACAGGACGGGCATGGCTACACCTTC.